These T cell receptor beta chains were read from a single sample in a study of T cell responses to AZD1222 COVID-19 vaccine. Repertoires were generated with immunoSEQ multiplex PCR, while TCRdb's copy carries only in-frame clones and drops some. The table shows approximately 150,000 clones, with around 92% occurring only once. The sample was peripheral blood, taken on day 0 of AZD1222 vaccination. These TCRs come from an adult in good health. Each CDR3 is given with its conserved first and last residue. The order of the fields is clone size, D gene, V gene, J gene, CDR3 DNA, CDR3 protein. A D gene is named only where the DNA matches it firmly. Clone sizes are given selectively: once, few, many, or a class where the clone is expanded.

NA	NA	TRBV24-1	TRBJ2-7	TGTGCCACCAGTGATGCTTGGAAGGGTAACGAGCAGTACTTC	CATSDAWKGNEQYF
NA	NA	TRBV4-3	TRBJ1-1	TGCGCCAGCAGCCAATGGGACCGTGAAGCTTTCTTT	CASSQWDREAFF
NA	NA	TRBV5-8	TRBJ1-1	TGTGCCAGCAGCTTGGTAGGGGTCACTGAAGCTTTCTTT	CASSLVGVTEAFF
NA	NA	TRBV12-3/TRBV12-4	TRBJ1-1	TGTGCCAGCAGTTCAAGACGGAGGTTTGAAGCTTTCTTT	CASSSRRRFEAFF
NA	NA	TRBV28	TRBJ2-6	TGTGCCAGCAGACACCGGGACGGAGAATCTGGGGCCAACGTCCTGACTTTC	CASRHRDGESGANVLTF
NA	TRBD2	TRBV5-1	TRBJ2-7	TGCGCCAGCAGCTTAGATCTAGCGGGGGGCCGGTACGAGCAGTACTTC	CASSLDLAGGRYEQYF
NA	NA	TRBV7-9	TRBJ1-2	TGTGCCAGCAGCTTAGCCCCCGAGTTGGACTACACCTTC	CASSLAPELDYTF
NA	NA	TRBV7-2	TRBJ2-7	TGTGCCAGCAGCTTAGGGGGCGCGTCCTACGAGCAGTACTTC	CASSLGGASYEQYF
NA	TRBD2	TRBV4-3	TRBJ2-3	TGCGCCAGCAGCCAAGTACACAGCGGGGGCACAGATACGCAGTATTTT	CASSQVHSGGTDTQYF
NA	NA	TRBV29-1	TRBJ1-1	TGCAGCGTTGAAGACTTACGGGGCTTGGGTGAAGCTTTCTTT	CSVEDLRGLGEAFF
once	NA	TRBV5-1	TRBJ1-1	TGCGCCAGCAGCTTGGTTGCCAGGGGTTCTAGGACTGAAGCTTTCTTT	CASSLVARGSRTEAFF
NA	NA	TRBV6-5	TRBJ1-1	TGTGCCAGCAGTTACACCGGAATAAACACTGAAGCTTTCTTT	CASSYTGINTEAFF
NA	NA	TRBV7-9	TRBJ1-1	TGTGCCAGCAGCTTAGTAGGGAGCGGGAACACTGAAGCTTTCTTT	CASSLVGSGNTEAFF
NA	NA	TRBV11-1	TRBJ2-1	TGTGCCAGCAGCCAAGCTGAACAGGGAGGTGAGCAGTTCTTC	CASSQAEQGGEQFF
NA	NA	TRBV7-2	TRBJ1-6	TGTGCCAGCAGCTTACAAGGCACGGCGGGTTCACCCCTCCACTTT	CASSLQGTAGSPLHF
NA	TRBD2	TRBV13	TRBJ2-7	TGTGCCAGCAGCTCGCGGGAGGATCGCTACGAGCAGTACTTC	CASSSREDRYEQYF
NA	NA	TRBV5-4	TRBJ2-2	TGTGCCAGCAGCTTGAGTCTAAAATTAGGTCCGGGGACCGGGGAGCTGTTTTTT	CASSLSLKLGPGTGELFF
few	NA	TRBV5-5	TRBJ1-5	TGTGCCAGCCGGGCCACGAGGGATCAGCCCCAGCATTTT	CASRATRDQPQHF
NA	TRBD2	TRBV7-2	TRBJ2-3	TGTGCCAGCAGCTTATCGGCTAGCGGATACACAGATACGCAGTATTTT	CASSLSASGYTDTQYF
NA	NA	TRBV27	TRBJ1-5	TGTGCCAGCAGTCCAGGGTATAGCAATCAGCCCCAGCATTTT	CASSPGYSNQPQHF
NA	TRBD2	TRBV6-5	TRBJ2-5	TGTGCCAGCAATCGGGGTAGCGGGGGGAAAGAGACCCAGTACTTC	CASNRGSGGKETQYF
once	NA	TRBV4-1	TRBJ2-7	TGCGCCAGCAGCCAAACAGGGTTCGACGAGCAGTACTTC	CASSQTGFDEQYF
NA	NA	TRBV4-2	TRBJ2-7	TGTACCAGCAGCCAAGAAGCTACCTCCTACGAGCAGTACTTC	CTSSQEATSYEQYF
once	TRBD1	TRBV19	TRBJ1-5	TGTGCCAGTACCCCGGGACAGGCGAGCAATCAGCCCCAGCATTTT	CASTPGQASNQPQHF
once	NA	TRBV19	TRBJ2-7	TGTGCCAGTAGTATACCGCAAGCGAATATCTACGAGCAGTACTTC	CASSIPQANIYEQYF
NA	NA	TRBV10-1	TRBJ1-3	TGCGCCAGCAGTGAGTCGAGGAGCGACTCTGGAAACACCATATATTTT	CASSESRSDSGNTIYF
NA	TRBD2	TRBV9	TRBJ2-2	TGTGCCAGCAGCCCCCGGACTAGCGCGTACACCGGGGAGCTGTTTTTT	CASSPRTSAYTGELFF
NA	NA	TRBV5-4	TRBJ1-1	TGTGCCAGCAGCGGGATGGGGGGGGTTAGGAACACTGAAGCTTTCTTT	CASSGMGGVRNTEAFF
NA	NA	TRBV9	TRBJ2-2	TGTGCCAGCAGCGTAGTCGCAGGCAACACCGGGGAGCTGTTTTTT	CASSVVAGNTGELFF
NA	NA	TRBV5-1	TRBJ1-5	TGCGCCAGCAGCTTGGTGGGGGGAGCCGACAATCAGCCCCAGCATTTT	CASSLVGGADNQPQHF
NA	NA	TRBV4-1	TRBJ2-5	TGCGCCAGCAGCTCCCTCGGGGGGCTCGAAGGAGAGACCCAGTACTTC	CASSSLGGLEGETQYF
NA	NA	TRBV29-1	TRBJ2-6	TGCAGCGCCAACTCTGGGGCCAACGTCCTGACTTTC	CSANSGANVLTF
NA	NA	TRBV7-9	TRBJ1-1	TGTGCCAGCAGCTCGACTTCGAAGGTGAACACTGAAGCTTTCTTT	CASSSTSKVNTEAFF
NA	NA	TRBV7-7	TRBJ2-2	TGTGCCAGCAGCGGGGACGCCAACAGGAACGGGGAGCTGTTTTTT	CASSGDANRNGELFF
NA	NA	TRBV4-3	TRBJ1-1	TGCGCCAGCAGCCAAGAATCGGAGGGGTACACTGAAGCTTTCTTT	CASSQESEGYTEAFF
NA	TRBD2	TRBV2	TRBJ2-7	TGTGCCAGCAGTCCACTAACTAGCGGGAGAGTCCTCGAGCAGTACTTC	CASSPLTSGRVLEQYF
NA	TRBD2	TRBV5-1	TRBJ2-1	TGCGCCAGCAGCCCTGTGGTAGCGGGGAACAATGAGCAGTTCTTC	CASSPVVAGNNEQFF
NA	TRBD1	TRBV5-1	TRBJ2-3	TGCGCCAGCAGCCCGGACAGGACTAGCACAGATACGCAGTATTTT	CASSPDRTSTDTQYF
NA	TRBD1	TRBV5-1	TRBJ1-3	TGCGCCAGCAGCTTGGACAGCAGGGGGGACACCATATATTTT	CASSLDSRGDTIYF
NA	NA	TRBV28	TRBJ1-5	TGTGCCAGCAGTTTCGGGATGAACAATCAGCCCCAGCATTTT	CASSFGMNNQPQHF
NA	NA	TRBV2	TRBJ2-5	TGTGCCAGCAGAGACACCGCGGAATCCGGGACCCAGTACTTC	CASRDTAESGTQYF
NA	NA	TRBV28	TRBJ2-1	TGTGCCAGCAGGATTAGCGGATACAATGAGCAGTTCTTC	CASRISGYNEQFF
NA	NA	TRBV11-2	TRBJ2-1	TGTGCCAGCAGCTTTCAACCCGGGACCAATGAGCAGTTCTTC	CASSFQPGTNEQFF
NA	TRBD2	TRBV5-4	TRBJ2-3	TGTGCCAGCAGCTTGGGACCCCCGAGCGGGGGGGCGGGAGATACGCAGTATTTT	CASSLGPPSGGAGDTQYF
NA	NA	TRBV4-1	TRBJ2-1	TGCGCCAGCAGCCAAGTCCAGGGGCAATTGAATGAGCAGTTCTTC	CASSQVQGQLNEQFF
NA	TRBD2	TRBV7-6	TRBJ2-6	TGTGCCAGCAGCTCCGGACTAGCGGGGGGCTTCTCTGGGGCCAACGTCCTGACTTTC	CASSSGLAGGFSGANVLTF
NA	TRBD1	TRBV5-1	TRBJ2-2	TGCGCCAGCAGCTTAACCGGGACAGGGAACACCGGGGAGCTGTTTTTT	CASSLTGTGNTGELFF
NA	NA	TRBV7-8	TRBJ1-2	TGTGCCAGCAGCTTAGCGACAGGAACCCTCGGGGGCTACACCTTC	CASSLATGTLGGYTF
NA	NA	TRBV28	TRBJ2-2	TGTGCCAGCAGGACAGGCGAGGCAGGGGCCGGGGAGCTGTTTTTT	CASRTGEAGAGELFF
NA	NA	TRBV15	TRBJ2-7	TGTGCCACCAGCAGAGAGTATGGACAGTCCTACGAGCAGTACTTC	CATSREYGQSYEQYF